The clone carrying this T cell receptor (beta chain) was seen a few times. The antigen remains undetermined. The sample originates from a study of blood T cells in healthy people across ages. The second PCR ran about 6 to 11 cycles with a sample-barcoded 5' primer and J-beta primers. One entry per CDR3 protein, called by TCRdb with MiXCR from the 5' RACE reads. The profile covers about 730,000 distinct CDR3 sequences, with roughly two fifths appearing a single time and under 25% taken by the ten largest. Whole-study findings and limits: Compared with aged donors, long-lived donors showed fewer expanded clones, suggesting selection.

Looked up from germline, CDR1 is DFQATT and CDR2 is SNEGSKA (reference sequence). The CDR3 is made up of 14 amino acids. V lost 0 bases and J lost 1, with 8 bases in between. The rearrangement uses TRBV20-1 and TRBJ2-3; unclear D gene. Sequenced material: blood. The TCR originated in a woman aged 60-75 years in good health. The CDR3 sequence: CSARDARGTDTQYF. The CDR3 bases are TGCAGTGCTAGAGATGCCCGGGGCACAGATACGCAGTATTTT.